This TCR beta chain was obtained from a study of identical twins. Study-level results: For monozygotic twins, models underestimated out-of-frame TCR alpha sharing.

TCRdb fed the 5' RACE reads into MiXCR, producing one record per CDR3 protein. The sample yields 150,000 or so distinct CDR3 sequences, around 3.4% seen once. This clonotype occurred many times. Its antigen is not known. This receptor was obtained from a man aged 18 to 35 in good health. The material sequenced was memory T cells sorted from blood.

The DNA for the CDR3 is TGCGCCAGCAGCTTGGAGCCGAGGGGTGGAGGCTACACCTTC. As protein: CASSLEPRGGGYTF. The J gene is TRBJ1-2, the V gene TRBV5-1; D may be TRBD1 (5 bases). V dropped 0 bases and J dropped 8 bases, with 14 bases sitting between them. Germline CDR1 is SGHRS and CDR2 is YFSETQ. This CDR3 is built from 14 residues.